This T cell receptor beta chain was profiled in a study of lymphopenia after photon versus proton radiotherapy. Assay used: immunoSEQ multiplex PCR; TCRdb lists only in-frame clones, some missing. The data show just over 30,000 clones, about 93% seen once. V lost 5 bases, J lost 5 bases, and 11 bases stayed unmatched. Germline V lookup: CDR1 SGHKS, CDR2 YYEKEE (reference sequence). This CDR3 region has 15 residues. This clonotype originated in a woman between 45 and 60 years old with cholangiocarcinoma. Source: peripheral blood, taken from a patient treated with photon-based radiotherapy. This chain links TRBV5-5 with TRBJ1-1, with TRBD1 matching 8 bases. The CDR3, as DNA: TGTGCCAGCAGTTCCCAGGGGGCGCCGGGGACTGAAGCTTTCTTT. The encoded protein is CASSSQGAPGTEAFF.